The clone carrying this TCR beta chain was seen a handful of times. The V gene lost 9 bases and the J gene lost 2 bases, with 14 bases spanning the gap. The CDR3 consists of 14 residues. Germline values: CDR1 SGHRS, CDR2 YFSETQ. This record comes from a study of blood T cell repertoires in COVID-19. Study as a whole: Sample material is recorded as cDNA or gDNA derived from T cells, B-cell-depleted T cells, or PBMCs.

Per the original methods: Estimation of nucleated cell counts relied on the amplification of reference gene primers. Clones were read by immunoSEQ multiplex PCR, and TCRdb kept only the in-frame ones, dropping some. Clone size and the V and J calls come from that table; the DNA yielded D and trimming. The data contain about 86,000 clones, roughly 84% of them singletons. The genes are TRBV5-1 and TRBJ2-2, with a weak D call TRBD2 (5 bases). This sequence originates from a man aged 65 to 85 with acute or convalescent COVID-19. The specimen sequenced was peripheral blood. The CDR3 nucleotides read TGCGCCACCAGGACGGGAATTAACACCGGGGAGCTGTTTTTT. Residues: CATRTGINTGELFF.